This T cell receptor (beta chain) was identified during a study of quantifying T cell responses using KT2 cells. The wider study: cDNA was made from DNase-treated RNA using alpha and beta constant primers.

With V trimmed by 3 bases and J by 0 bases, 2 bases remained unmatched. The CDR3 has 14 amino acids. Per the germline V gene, CDR1 is DFQATT and CDR2 is SNEGSKA (reference sequence). Broader study findings: Very high KT2 spike-in numbers caused saturation in KT2 sequence detection.

Known numbers of the T cell clone KT2 were added to PBMC. This clonotype is medium-sized. Its target is not known. Each cDNA got a UMI-containing oligo ligated at its 3' end. An equimolar mix of RC1.1 and RC1.2 primed the beta chain across TRBC1 and TRBC2. TCRdb re-derived calls from the UMI-ligation and nested PCR reads in MiXCR, one entry per CDR3 protein. The sample lists approximately 46,000 distinct CDR3 sequences, roughly 12% occurring once. Sequencing used PBMCs spiked with cells of the T cell clone KT2. This chain uses TRBV20-1 with TRBJ2-7; 10 bases align to TRBD2. This clonotype was sampled from a human donor. The CDR3 loop is CSASGTSDSYEQYF. DNA of the CDR3: TGCAGTGCTAGCGGGACTAGCGACTCCTACGAGCAGTACTTC.